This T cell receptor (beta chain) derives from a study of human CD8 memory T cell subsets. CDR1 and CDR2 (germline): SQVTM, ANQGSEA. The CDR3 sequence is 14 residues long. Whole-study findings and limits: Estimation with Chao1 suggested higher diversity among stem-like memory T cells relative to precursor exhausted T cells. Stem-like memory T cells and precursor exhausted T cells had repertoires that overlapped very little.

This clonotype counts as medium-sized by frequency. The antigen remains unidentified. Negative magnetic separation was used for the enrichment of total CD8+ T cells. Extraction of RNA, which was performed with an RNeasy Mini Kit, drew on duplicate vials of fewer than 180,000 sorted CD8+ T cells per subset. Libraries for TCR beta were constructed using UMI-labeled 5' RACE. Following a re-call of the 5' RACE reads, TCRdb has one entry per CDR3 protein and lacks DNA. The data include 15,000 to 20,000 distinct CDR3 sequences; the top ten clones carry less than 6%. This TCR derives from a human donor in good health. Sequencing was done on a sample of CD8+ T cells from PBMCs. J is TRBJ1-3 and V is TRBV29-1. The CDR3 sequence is CSVEHLRSGNTIYF. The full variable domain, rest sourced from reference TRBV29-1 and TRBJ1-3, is SAVISQKPSRDICQRGTSLTIQCQVDSQVTMMFWYRQQPGQSLTLIATANQGSEATYESGFVIDKFPISRPNLTFSTLTVSNMSPEDSSIYLCSVEHLRSGNTIYFGEGSWLTVV.